The 30 T cell receptor beta chains below come from one sample, sequenced in a study of cytomegalovirus exposure and HLA in healthy donors. Measured with immunoSEQ multiplex PCR; TCRdb has only the in-frame clones, and not every one. The table includes roughly 68,000 clones, around 89% detected once. Material for sequencing was PBMCs. These receptors all come from a woman between 18 and 29 years old in good health and CMV-seronegative.

The chain has TRBV6-1 and TRBJ2-7; 7 bases map to TRBD1. The V segment lost 0 bases and the J segment 7 bases; nucleotides outside the gene matches: 6. CDR3 length equals 14 residues. Germline V gives CDR1 MNHNS, CDR2 SASEGT. The CDR3 sequence is CASSEAGAGGEQYF. In nucleotides, the CDR3 is TGTGCCAGCAGTGAAGCAGGGGCAGGGGGAGAGCAGTACTTC.

The DNA of the CDR3 is TGCGCCAGCAGTGAGTCAAGGTCGGGGCTAGCGTATTACAATGAGCAGTTCTTC. It encodes CASSESRSGLAYYNEQFF. The gene calls are TRBV10-2 and TRBJ2-1; TRBD2 is a possible D gene (6 bases). The CDR3 is made up of 18 amino acids. Germline V gives CDR1 WSHSY, CDR2 SAAADI. V lost 0 bases, J lost 4 bases, and 19 bases lay in between.

Concerning this clone: At one end the junction does not follow the germline gene, possibly because of a read error. The rearrangement links TRBV9 to TRBJ2-7; D not resolved. Looked up from germline, CDR1 is SGDLS and CDR2 is YYNGEE. The CDR3 is 14 amino acids. The CDR3 loop is CASSVTYYSHEQYF. CDR3 sequence (DNA): TGTGCCAGCAGCGTAACCTATTACTCCCACGAGCAGTACTTC.

This chain joins TRBV9 and TRBJ2-1, with TRBD2 matching 13 bases. J lost 4 bases, V lost 4 bases, and 8 bases had no gene match. Looked up from germline, CDR1 is SGDLS and CDR2 is YYNGEE. The CDR3 loop spans 17 amino acids. CDR3 loop: CASSTPGLAGQYNEQFF. The CDR3 nucleotides read TGTGCCAGCAGCACTCCGGGACTAGCGGGACAGTACAATGAGCAGTTCTTC.

The chain links TRBV15 to TRBJ1-1, with a weak D call TRBD1 (5 bases). CDR1 and CDR2 (germline): LNHNV, YYDKDF (reference sequence). The CDR3 covers 12 residues. Trimming cost V 1 base and J 7 bases, with 7 bases left between them. CDR3: CATSRGRGEAFF. The CDR3 region has the DNA TGTGCCACCAGCAGAGGAAGGGGTGAAGCTTTCTTT.

This rearrangement joins TRBV6-1 to TRBJ2-7; 10 bases agree with TRBD1. The CDR3 contains 15 residues. Germline-derived CDR1 and CDR2 are MNHNS and SASEGT. J gave up 3 bases and V 0 bases, and 2 bases lay outside the gene matches. CDR3 sequence (DNA): TGTGCCAGCAGTGAAGCAGGGACAGGGGTCTACGAGCAGTACTTC. It encodes CASSEAGTGVYEQYF.

The chain couples TRBV7-2 to TRBJ2-7; 10 bases match TRBD2. The CDR3 loop spans 14 amino acids. Trimming at V came to 3 bases and at J to 5 bases, leaving 4 bases not matched to a gene. Germline V CDR1 and CDR2: SGHTA, FQGNSA. For the CDR3, the DNA is TGTGCCAGCAGCTTCAGCGGGGGGGCGAACGAGCAGTACTTC. Encoded protein: CASSFSGGANEQYF.

The rearrangement links TRBV2 to TRBJ1-2; 7 nucleotides line up with TRBD1. Trimming cost V 7 bases and J 1 base; bases outside gene matches: 9. The CDR3 contains 15 residues. From germline, CDR1 is SNHLY and CDR2 FYNNEI. The CDR3 loop is CASTNGQANNYGYTF. DNA of the CDR3: TGTGCCAGCACCAACGGACAGGCTAATAACTATGGCTACACCTTC.

The rearrangement uses TRBV7-9 and TRBJ1-6, with D perhaps matching TRBD1 (5 bases). There are 16 residues in the CDR3. CDR1 and CDR2 from the germline V gene are SEHNR and FQNEAQ (reference sequence). The germline V and J ends were trimmed by 5 bases and 7 bases, with 18 bases remaining between them. Written as DNA, the CDR3 is TGTGCCAGCAGCGTGAACCAGGGTGGTGGGAATTCACCCCTCCACTTT. Protein sequence: CASSVNQGGGNSPLHF.

The chain carries TRBV27 and TRBJ1-1; possible D gene TRBD1, 6 bases. V dropped 3 bases and J dropped 5 bases, with 10 bases sitting between them. CDR3 length: 13 amino acids. Germline V gene sequence: CDR1 MNHEY, CDR2 SMNVEV (reference sequence). In nucleotides, the CDR3 is TGTGCCAGCAGTTTTCCAGGGGAGACTGAAGCTTTCTTT. The encoded protein is CASSFPGETEAFF.

J is TRBJ2-3 and V is TRBV7-8, with 9 bases lining up with TRBD2. The V and J ends lost 5 bases and 3 bases, in that order; junction bases with no gene match: 9. The CDR3 has 16 amino acids. CDR1 is SGHVS, CDR2 FQNEAQ, per germline. The CDR3 reads CASSLGGSGRTDTQYF. The CDR3 bases are TGTGCCAGCAGCCTGGGGGGGAGCGGGAGGACAGATACGCAGTATTTT.

The chain is built from TRBV9 and TRBJ2-2; D is undetermined. This CDR3 has 13 residues. Trimming removed 4 bases from V and 2 bases from J, with 6 bases in between. In germline, CDR1 is SGDLS, CDR2 YYNGEE. DNA of the CDR3: TGTGCCAGCAGCACCACTAACACCGGGGAGCTGTTTTTT. This codes for CASSTTNTGELFF.

The J gene is TRBJ2-7, the V gene TRBV11-2; tentatively, D is TRBD1 (5 bases). CDR1 and CDR2 from the germline V gene are SGHAT and FQNNGV. This CDR3 contains 13 residues. V lost 5 bases to trimming and J lost 3 bases, with 11 bases between them. CDR3 loop: CASSATGFYEQYF. The CDR3 DNA reads TGTGCCAGCAGCGCCACAGGTTTCTACGAGCAGTACTTC.

The rearrangement uses TRBV10-1 and TRBJ2-2, with TRBD2 matching 7 bases. CDR3 length: 15 amino acids. The germline CDR1 and CDR2 sequences are WNHNN and SYGVQD (reference sequence). Trimming cost V 4 bases and J 1 base; bases outside gene matches: 3. CDR3 nucleotide sequence: TGCGCCAGCAGTGTTCTAGCGGTGAACACCGGGGAGCTGTTTTTT. Protein sequence: CASSVLAVNTGELFF.

The rearrangement joins TRBV29-1 to TRBJ1-2; D possibly corresponds to TRBD1 (5 bases). CDR1 and CDR2 from the germline V gene are SQVTM and ANQGSEA. Trimming took 7 bases from V and 0 from J, leaving 6 bases between them. This CDR3 spans 11 amino acids. The CDR3 DNA follows: TGCAGCGCAGGGACTAACTATGGCTACACCTTC. This translates into CSAGTNYGYTF.

This rearrangement joins TRBV5-4 to TRBJ2-5, with 7 bases that match TRBD2. The CDR3 covers 16 residues. V dropped 0 bases and J dropped 5; count of bases not matched to a gene: 10. Germline CDR1 reads SGHNT; CDR2 reads YYREEE (reference sequence). In nucleotides, the CDR3 is TGTGCCAGCAGCTTGGTAACCACGCGGGGGTGGGAGACCCAGTACTTC. Encoded protein: CASSLVTTRGWETQYF. Supplemented by reference TRBV5-4 and TRBJ2-5, the full variable domain reads ETGVTQSPTHLIKTRGQQVTLRCSSQSGHNTVSWYQQALGQGPQFIFQYYREEENGRGNFPPRFSGLQFPNYSSELNVNALELDDSALYLCASSLVTTRGWETQYFGPGTRLLVL.

The rearrangement joins TRBV7-8 to TRBJ1-5, with a tentative D call TRBD1 (6 bases). With 1 base removed from V and 0 bases from J, the gap between germline ends came to 10 bases. Germline CDR1 reads SGHVS; CDR2 reads FQNEAQ. The CDR3 extends over 16 amino acids. CDR3 sequence reads: CASSLGQGFSNQPQHF. The CDR3 DNA follows: TGTGCCAGCAGCTTAGGGCAGGGGTTTAGCAATCAGCCCCAGCATTTT. The full variable domain, in which reference TRBV7-8 and TRBJ1-5 provide the parts outside the CDR3, is GAGVSQSPRYKVAKRGQDVALRCDPISGHVSLFWYQQALGQGPEFLTYFQNEAQLDKSGLPSDRFFAERPEGSVSTLKIQRTQQEDSAVYLCASSLGQGFSNQPQHFGDGTRLSIL.

The chain has TRBV29-1 and TRBJ2-3; 9 nucleotides line up with TRBD1. The CDR3 is made up of 15 amino acids. The germline V gene has CDR1 SQVTM and CDR2 ANQGSEA. The V gene end was trimmed by 4 bases and the J gene end by 0 bases; junction bases not matched to a gene: 5. Here the CDR3 DNA reads TGCAGCGTTGGCCGACAGGGGGTAAGCACAGATACGCAGTATTTT. This sequence encodes CSVGRQGVSTDTQYF.

The rearrangement uses TRBV4-1 and TRBJ2-3, with D perhaps TRBD1 (5 bases). From germline, CDR1 is MGHRA and CDR2 YSYEKL. V was trimmed by 2 bases and J by 4 bases, leaving 10 bases between them. This CDR3 is 14 amino acids long. CDR3 sequence reads: CASSQSPGSDTQYF. CDR3 in DNA: TGCGCCAGCAGCCAATCGCCAGGGTCAGATACGCAGTATTTT.

The chain recombines TRBV9 with TRBJ2-3; D possibly corresponds to TRBD1 (6 bases). CDR1 is SGDLS, CDR2 YYNGEE, per germline. The CDR3 consists of 14 residues. V lost 0 bases and J 5 bases, leaving 10 bases between the germline ends. CDR3 bases: TGTGCCAGCAGCGTAGGGGGGCGGCTAGATACGCAGTATTTT. Amino acid sequence: CASSVGGRLDTQYF.

The chain employs TRBV4-3 and TRBJ1-2; unclear D gene. There are 13 residues in the CDR3. V gave up 0 bases and J gave up 7 bases, with 9 bases separating them. Germline loops: CDR1 LGHNA, CDR2 YSLEER. CDR3 amino acids: CASSQDTLGGYTF. For the CDR3, the DNA is TGCGCCAGCAGCCAAGATACCCTCGGTGGCTACACCTTC.

The CDR3 DNA reads TGTGCCAGCTCACCGCTGGACAGGGTGATCTATGGCTACACCTTC. The encoded protein is CASSPLDRVIYGYTF. J is TRBJ1-2 and V is TRBV18, with 8 bases that match TRBD1. This CDR3 is 15 amino acids long. CDR1 and CDR2 from the germline V gene are KGHSH and LQKENI. V was pared by 3 bases and J by 4 bases, with 7 bases of the junction left unmatched.

This clone was seen a single time. This chain joins TRBV6-5 and TRBJ2-7, with TRBD2 matching over 9 bases. The CDR3 length is 14 residues. Germline CDR1 and CDR2: MNHEY and SVGAGI. V gave up 4 bases and J gave up 5 bases; unmatched junction bases: 6. The CDR3 reads CASSFQRGAHEQYF. As DNA, the CDR3 is TGTGCCAGCAGTTTTCAGCGGGGGGCACACGAGCAGTACTTC.

In this sample, this clone turned up once. The chain recombines TRBV6-5 with TRBJ2-1; 9 bases map to TRBD1. V lost 4 bases to trimming and J lost 1 base; unmatched junction nucleotides: 2. Per the germline V gene, CDR1 is MNHEY and CDR2 is SVGAGI. The CDR3 extends over 15 amino acids. The CDR3 DNA reads TGTGCCAGCAGTTCGGACAGGGGATCCTACAATGAGCAGTTCTTC. Amino acids: CASSSDRGSYNEQFF.

CDR3 sequence: CASSPGINYGYTF. The CDR3 DNA is TGCGCCAGCAGCCCAGGGATTAACTATGGCTACACCTTC. V usage is TRBV5-1 and J usage is TRBJ1-2, with D perhaps matching TRBD1 (5 bases). The CDR3 has 13 amino acids. Between the trimmed V and J ends, which lost 4 bases and 1 base, there was a span of 8 bases. The V gene's germline CDR1 is SGHRS and CDR2 YFSETQ.

The chain combines TRBV15 with TRBJ2-1, with a tentative D call TRBD2 (6 bases). Germline V gene sequence: CDR1 LNHNV, CDR2 YYDKDF (reference sequence). V was pared by 1 base and J by 4 bases, with 11 bases between. This CDR3 is 15 amino acids long. CDR3: CATSRANSGYNEQFF. DNA for the CDR3: TGTGCCACCAGCAGAGCAAATAGCGGTTACAATGAGCAGTTCTTC.

This chain links TRBV2 with TRBJ1-2; D is unresolved. Germline assignment: CDR1 SNHLY and CDR2 FYNNEI. Trimming stripped 3 bases from V and 4 bases from J, with 12 bases between. This CDR3 has 14 amino acids. The CDR3 DNA is TGTGCCAGCAGTGACGGTAGACTCGCCTATGGCTACACCTTC. It codes for CASSDGRLAYGYTF.

The rearrangement joins TRBV11-2 to TRBJ2-4; 10 nucleotides align to TRBD1. The CDR3 covers 15 residues. CDR1 and CDR2 from the germline V gene are SGHAT and FQNNGV. Trimming at V came to 5 bases and at J to 7 bases, leaving 8 bases not matched to a gene. For the CDR3, the DNA is TGTGCCAGCAGCCAGGACAGGGGGGAGTTGAACATTCAGTACTTC. Its protein product is CASSQDRGELNIQYF.

V and J are TRBV28 and TRBJ1-5, with D unclear. The CDR3 sequence is 15 residues long. The V end was cut by 2 bases, the J end by 0 bases, with 8 bases between. Germline-derived CDR1 and CDR2 are MDHEN and SYDVKM. Here the CDR3 reads CASSLNRNSNQPQHF. The CDR3 DNA reads TGTGCCAGCAGTTTAAACAGAAATAGCAATCAGCCCCAGCATTTT.

The CDR3 reads CASSAGDGYGYTF. The CDR3 DNA follows: TGTGCCAGCAGCGCCGGGGATGGCTATGGCTACACCTTC. The chain joins TRBV5-6 to TRBJ1-2, with no clear D. The CDR3 has 13 residues. From germline, CDR1 is SGHDT and CDR2 YYEEEE. The V end lost 4 bases, the J end lost 4 bases, and 11 bases lay between the germline ends.